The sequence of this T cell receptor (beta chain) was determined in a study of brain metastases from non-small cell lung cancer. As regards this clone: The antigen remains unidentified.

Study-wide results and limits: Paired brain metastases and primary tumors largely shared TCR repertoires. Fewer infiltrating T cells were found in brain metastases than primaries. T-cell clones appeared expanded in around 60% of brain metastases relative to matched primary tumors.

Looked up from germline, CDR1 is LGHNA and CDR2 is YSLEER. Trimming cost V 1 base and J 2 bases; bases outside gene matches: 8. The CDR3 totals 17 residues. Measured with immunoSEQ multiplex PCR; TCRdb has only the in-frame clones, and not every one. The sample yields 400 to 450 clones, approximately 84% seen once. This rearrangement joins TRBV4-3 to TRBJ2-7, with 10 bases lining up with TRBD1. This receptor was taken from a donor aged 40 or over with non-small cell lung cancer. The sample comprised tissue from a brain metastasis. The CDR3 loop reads CASSQVVGQGLAYEQYF. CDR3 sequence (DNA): TGCGCCAGCAGCCAAGTGGTGGGACAGGGGCTTGCCTACGAGCAGTACTTC.